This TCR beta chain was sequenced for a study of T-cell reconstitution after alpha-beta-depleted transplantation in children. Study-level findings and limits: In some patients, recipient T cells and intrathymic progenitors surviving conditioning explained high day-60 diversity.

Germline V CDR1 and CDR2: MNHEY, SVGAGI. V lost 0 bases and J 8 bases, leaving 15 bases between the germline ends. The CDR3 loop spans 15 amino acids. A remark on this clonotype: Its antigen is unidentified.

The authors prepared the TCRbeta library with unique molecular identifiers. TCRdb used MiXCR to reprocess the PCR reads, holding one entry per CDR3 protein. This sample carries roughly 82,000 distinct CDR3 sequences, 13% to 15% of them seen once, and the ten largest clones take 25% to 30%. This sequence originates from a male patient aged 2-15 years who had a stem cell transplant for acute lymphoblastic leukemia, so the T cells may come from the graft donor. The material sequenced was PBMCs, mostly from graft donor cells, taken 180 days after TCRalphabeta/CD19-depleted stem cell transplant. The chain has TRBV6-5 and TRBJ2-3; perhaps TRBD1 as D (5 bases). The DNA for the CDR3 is TGTGCCAGCAGTTACTCGACAGCCCTCCCCCTTACGCAGTATTTT. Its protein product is CASSYSTALPLTQYF.